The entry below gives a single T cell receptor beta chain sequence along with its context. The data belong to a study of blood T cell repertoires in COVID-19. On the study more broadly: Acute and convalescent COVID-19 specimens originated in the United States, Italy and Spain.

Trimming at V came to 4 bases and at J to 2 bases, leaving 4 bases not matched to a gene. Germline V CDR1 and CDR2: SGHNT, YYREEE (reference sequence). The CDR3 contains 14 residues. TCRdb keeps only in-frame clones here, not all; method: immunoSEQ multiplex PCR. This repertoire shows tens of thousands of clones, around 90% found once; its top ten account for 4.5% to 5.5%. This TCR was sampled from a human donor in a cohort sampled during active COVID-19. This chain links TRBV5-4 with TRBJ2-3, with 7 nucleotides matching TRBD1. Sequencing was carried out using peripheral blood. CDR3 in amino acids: CASSRGQDTDTQYF. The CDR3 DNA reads TGTGCCAGCAGCCGCGGACAGGACACAGATACGCAGTATTTT. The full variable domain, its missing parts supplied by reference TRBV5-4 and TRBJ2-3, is ETGVTQSPTHLIKTRGQQVTLRCSSQSGHNTVSWYQQALGQGPQFIFQYYREEENGRGNFPPRFSGLQFPNYSSELNVNALELDDSALYLCASSRGQDTDTQYFGPGTRLTVL.